One sample yielded the 9 T cell receptor beta chains listed below, sequenced in a study of OX40 agonist ivuxolimab in advanced cancers. Only in-frame clones appear in the TCRdb table, and some are missing; sequencing was by immunoSEQ multiplex PCR. Here the sample spans approximately 63,000 clones, roughly 85% being singletons. The sample in question was CD4+ or CD8+ T cells sorted from blood, obtained in a trial of the OX40 agonist ivuxolimab. These receptors all stem from an adult with an advanced solid tumor such as melanoma, head and neck, liver or kidney cancer.

The chain has TRBV9 and TRBJ2-7, with D tentatively TRBD2 (6 bases). Germline-derived CDR1 and CDR2 are SGDLS and YYNGEE. V was clipped by 0 bases and J by 1 base, with 11 bases between them. The CDR3 consists of 15 residues. CDR3 sequence reads: CASSVEGRDSYEQYF. The CDR3 DNA is TGTGCCAGCAGCGTAGAAGGGCGGGATTCCTACGAGCAGTACTTC.

V usage is TRBV5-8 and J usage is TRBJ1-5; TRBD1 might be the D (5 bases). Trimming removed 4 bases at V and 1 base at J, with 9 bases between. The CDR3 runs 14 residues. Germline V CDR1 and CDR2: SGHTS, YDEGEE. The CDR3: CASSPGNSNQPQHF. CDR3 in DNA: TGTGCCAGCAGCCCAGGGAACAGCAATCAGCCCCAGCATTTT.

The chain joins TRBV27 to TRBJ1-5, with D uncertain. CDR1 MNHEY and CDR2 SMNVEV come from the germline V gene (reference sequence). This CDR3 is 15 amino acids long. Trimming shortened V by 0 bases and J by 0 bases, and 6 bases separated the two germline ends. The CDR3 protein is CASSLSGDSNQPQHF. The CDR3, as DNA: TGTGCCAGCAGTTTATCGGGTGATAGCAATCAGCCCCAGCATTTT.

The chain links TRBV6-5 to TRBJ1-4; 9 positions match TRBD1. There are 14 residues in the CDR3. In germline, CDR1 is MNHEY, CDR2 SVGAGI. Losses at the gene ends were 5 bases for V and 10 bases for J; bases not matched to a gene: 8. DNA of the CDR3: TGTGCCAGCAGTCTCCGGGACAGGGACGCAAAACTGTTTTTT. Translating gives CASSLRDRDAKLFF.

The V and J genes are TRBV7-9 and TRBJ2-5; TRBD1 matches at 11 bases. Germline V CDR1 and CDR2: SEHNR, FQNEAQ (reference sequence). The CDR3 loop spans 15 amino acids. V shed 4 bases and J 11 bases; nucleotides not matched to a gene: 12. CDR3 DNA: TGTGCCAGCAGCTCCGGGACAGGGGGGCTTGGAGAGCAGTACTTC. Translating it yields CASSSGTGGLGEQYF.

The chain is built from TRBV6-1 and TRBJ2-6; 8 positions agree with TRBD1. This CDR3 has 17 amino acids. Germline values: CDR1 MNHNS, CDR2 SASEGT. The V segment lost 3 bases and the J segment 4 bases; nucleotides outside the gene matches: 8. In nucleotides, the CDR3 is TGTGCCAGCAGTGAGACAGGGGTAATAAAGGGGGCCAACGTCCTGACTTTC. Protein: CASSETGVIKGANVLTF.

A single count supports this clone. The V gene is TRBV2, the J gene TRBJ2-3; no clear D gene. Germline-derived CDR1 and CDR2 are SNHLY and FYNNEI. V shed 4 bases and J shed 0 bases, with 5 bases lying between them. The CDR3 extends over 13 amino acids. The DNA of the CDR3 is TGTGCCAGCAGTGGATCTAGCACAGATACGCAGTATTTT. It specifies CASSGSSTDTQYF. Full variable domain (missing parts from reference TRBV2 and TRBJ2-3): EPEVTQTPSHQVTQMGQEVILRCVPISNHLYFYWYRQILGQKVEFLVSFYNNEISEKSEIFDDQFSVERPDGSNFTLKIRSTKLEDSAMYFCASSGSSTDTQYFGPGTRLTVL.

This chain joins TRBV7-9 and TRBJ1-2; D might be TRBD1 (6 bases). The germline gives CDR1 SEHNR, CDR2 FQNEAQ (reference sequence). The CDR3 has 13 residues. Between the trimmed V and J ends, which lost 3 bases and 4 bases, there was a span of 9 bases. In nucleotides, the CDR3 is TGTGCCAGCAGCTTCACAGGGACCTATGGCTACACCTTC. Protein product: CASSFTGTYGYTF.

The chain couples TRBV5-6 to TRBJ1-2, with no clear D. Trimming removed 0 bases at V and 8 bases at J, with 14 bases between. CDR1 is SGHDT and CDR2 is YYEEEE in the germline V gene. This CDR3 is 14 amino acids long. CDR3 loop: CASSLAMDPGGYTF. As DNA, the CDR3 is TGTGCCAGCAGCTTGGCAATGGACCCCGGGGGCTACACCTTC.